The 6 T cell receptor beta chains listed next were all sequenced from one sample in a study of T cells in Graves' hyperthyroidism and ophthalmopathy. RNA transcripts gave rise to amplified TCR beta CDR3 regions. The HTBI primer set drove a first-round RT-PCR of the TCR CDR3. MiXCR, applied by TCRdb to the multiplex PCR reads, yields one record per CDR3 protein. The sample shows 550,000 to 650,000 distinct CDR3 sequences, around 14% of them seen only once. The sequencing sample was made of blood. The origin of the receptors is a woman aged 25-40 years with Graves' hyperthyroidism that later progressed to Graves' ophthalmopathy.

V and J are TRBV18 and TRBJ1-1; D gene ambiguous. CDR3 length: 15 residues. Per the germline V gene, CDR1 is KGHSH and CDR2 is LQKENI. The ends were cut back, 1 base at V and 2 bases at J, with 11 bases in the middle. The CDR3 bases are TGTGCCAGCTCACCACTTTCTGATTTTAACACTGAAGCTTTCTTT. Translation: CASSPLSDFNTEAFF.

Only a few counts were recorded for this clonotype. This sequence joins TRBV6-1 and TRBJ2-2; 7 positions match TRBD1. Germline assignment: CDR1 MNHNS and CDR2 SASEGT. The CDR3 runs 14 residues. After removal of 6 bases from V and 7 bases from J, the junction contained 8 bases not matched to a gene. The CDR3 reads CASSFGQDVGELFF. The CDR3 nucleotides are TGTGCCAGCAGCTTTGGACAGGACGTCGGGGAGCTGTTTTTT.

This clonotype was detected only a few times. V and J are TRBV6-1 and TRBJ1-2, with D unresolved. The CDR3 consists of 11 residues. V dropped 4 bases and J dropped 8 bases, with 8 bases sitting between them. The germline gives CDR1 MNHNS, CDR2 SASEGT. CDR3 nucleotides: TGTGCCAGCAGTGGCCCTTGGGGCTACACCTTC. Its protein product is CASSGPWGYTF.

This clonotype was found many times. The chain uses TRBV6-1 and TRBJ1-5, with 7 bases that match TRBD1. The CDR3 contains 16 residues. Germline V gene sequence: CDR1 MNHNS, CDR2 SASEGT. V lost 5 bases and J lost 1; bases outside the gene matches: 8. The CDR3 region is CASSPNRGDSNQPQHF. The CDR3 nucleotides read TGTGCCAGCAGTCCAAACAGGGGAGACAGCAATCAGCCCCAGCATTTT.

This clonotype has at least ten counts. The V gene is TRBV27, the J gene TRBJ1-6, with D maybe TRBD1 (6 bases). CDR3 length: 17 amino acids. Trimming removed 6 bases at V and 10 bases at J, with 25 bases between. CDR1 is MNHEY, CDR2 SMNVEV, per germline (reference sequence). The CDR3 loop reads CASSTTRGNSVRSPLHF. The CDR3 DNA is TGTGCCAGCAGCACCACAAGGGGGAATTCGGTACGGTCACCCCTCCACTTT.

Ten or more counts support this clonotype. The CDR3 DNA is TGTGCCAGCAGCCAAGTCGAGGCACGGGAAGCTTTCTTT. This sequence encodes CASSQVEAREAFF. The chain couples TRBV3-1 to TRBJ1-1, with D hard to call. CDR1 is LGHDT, CDR2 YNNKEL, per germline (reference sequence). V was trimmed by 1 base and J by 8 bases, leaving 11 bases between them. The CDR3 is 13 residues long.